These 26 T cell receptor beta chains were sequenced from one sample in a study of somatic mutations in cytotoxic T cells in rheumatoid arthritis. TCRdb's copy holds only in-frame clones and misses some; the assay was immunoSEQ multiplex PCR. The repertoire has 9,000 to 9,500 clones, 75% to 80% of them found once; the top ten carry 36%. Sequencing was done on a sample of CD8+ T cells sorted from blood. These receptors originate from an adult with rheumatoid arthritis.

The chain combines TRBV15 with TRBJ1-2, with 8 bases that match TRBD1. This CDR3 is 13 amino acids long. J was trimmed by 4 bases and V by 4 bases; bases with no gene match: 2. Germline V CDR1 and CDR2: LNHNV, YYDKDF (reference sequence). The CDR3: CATSKDRVYGYTF. The CDR3 DNA sequence: TGTGCCACCAGCAAGGACAGGGTCTATGGCTACACCTTC. Full variable domain (remainder filled in from reference TRBV15 and TRBJ1-2): DAMVIQNPRYQVTQFGKPVTLSCSQTLNHNVMYWYQQKSSQAPKLLFHYYDKDFNNEADTPDNFQSRRPNTSFCFLDIRSPGLGDTAMYLCATSKDRVYGYTFGSGTRLTVV.

This chain links TRBV9 with TRBJ2-3; 7 bases fit TRBD1. This CDR3 has 14 residues. The germline gives CDR1 SGDLS, CDR2 YYNGEE. Trimming cost V 5 bases and J 9 bases; bases outside gene matches: 12. The CDR3 DNA reads TGTGCCAGCAGTGAAGACACAGGGGTACGGACGCAGTATTTT. Translated: CASSEDTGVRTQYF.

J is TRBJ1-1 and V is TRBV12-5; tentative D call: TRBD1 (5 bases). V lost 9 bases and J 1 base, leaving 12 bases between the germline ends. The V gene's germline CDR1 is LGHNT and CDR2 FRNRAP. The CDR3 extends over 13 amino acids. The CDR3 DNA is TGTGCTAGCGGAATTGGGGGGAACACTGAAGCTTTCTTT. Protein: CASGIGGNTEAFF.

V is TRBV6-5 and J is TRBJ2-7; D gene ambiguous. The CDR3 runs 13 residues. The V gene's germline CDR1 is MNHEY and CDR2 SVGAGI. V was shortened by 2 bases and J by 3 bases, with 8 bases between the two germline ends. CDR3 DNA sequence: TGTGCCAGCAGTTACGACACCTTCTACGAGCAGTACTTC. Translating gives CASSYDTFYEQYF.

Within the sample, this clone is medium-sized. The J gene is TRBJ2-2, the V gene TRBV9; no definite D call. The CDR3 consists of 12 residues. V shed 4 bases and J shed 5 bases, with 6 bases lying between them. The V gene's germline CDR1 is SGDLS and CDR2 YYNGEE. CDR3: CASSSRTGELFF. CDR3 DNA sequence: TGTGCCAGCAGCTCCCGTACCGGGGAGCTGTTTTTT.

This clone was seen once. V and J are TRBV10-3 and TRBJ1-1, with D unclear. The CDR3 extends over 15 amino acids. Germline V gives CDR1 ENHRY, CDR2 SYGVKD. Deletions cut 1 base from V and 7 bases from J, with 16 bases between. The CDR3 region has the DNA TGTGCCATCAGTGAGTTAGCCACATATGGAATTGAAGCTTTCTTT. As protein: CAISELATYGIEAFF.

The V and J genes are TRBV6-5 and TRBJ2-7, with D perhaps matching TRBD1 (5 bases). Germline CDR1 MNHEY, CDR2 SVGAGI. V was trimmed by 7 bases and J by 4 bases, leaving 17 bases between them. The CDR3 is 14 amino acids. The CDR3 loop is CASTPGAGPYEQYF. CDR3 DNA sequence: TGTGCCAGCACCCCTGGGGCTGGGCCTTACGAGCAGTACTTC.

This clone was found a few times. V usage is TRBV13 and J usage is TRBJ2-5, with 7 bases fitting TRBD1. From germline, CDR1 is PRHDT and CDR2 FYEKMQ (reference sequence). V was pared by 5 bases and J by 1 base, with 4 bases of the junction left unmatched. The CDR3 spans 14 residues. CDR3 bases: TGTGCCAGCAGCAGCCGGGACAGCCAAGAGACCCAGTACTTC. Residues: CASSSRDSQETQYF.

This chain connects TRBV25-1 to TRBJ2-7; 7 bases are a match to TRBD1. Germline values: CDR1 MGHDK, CDR2 SYGVNS. This CDR3 comprises 14 residues. The V gene end was trimmed by 6 bases and the J gene end by 2 bases; junction bases not matched to a gene: 7. This CDR3 is CASRDRDRPYEQYF. CDR3 coding DNA: TGTGCCAGCAGAGACCGGGACAGACCCTACGAGCAGTACTTC.

The chain joins TRBV9 to TRBJ2-7; 11 bases are a match to TRBD1. Germline values: CDR1 SGDLS, CDR2 YYNGEE. The CDR3 runs 16 residues. J gave up 3 bases and V 3 bases, and 8 bases lay outside the gene matches. CDR3 in DNA: TGTGCCAGCAGCGGCGACCGGACAGGGGGCGACTACGAGCAGTACTTC. This encodes CASSGDRTGGDYEQYF.

The V and J genes are TRBV28 and TRBJ1-3, with 12 bases that match TRBD1. The J segment lost 4 bases and the V segment lost 5 bases, leaving 3 bases of the junction unmatched. Germline V gene sequence: CDR1 MDHEN, CDR2 SYDVKM. The CDR3 extends over 15 amino acids. As DNA, the CDR3 is TGTGCCAGCAGTGGGACAGGGGGCTACGGAAACACCATATATTTT. It translates to CASSGTGGYGNTIYF.

The chain has TRBV29-1 and TRBJ2-2; D assignment may be TRBD1 or TRBD2 (6 bases each). This CDR3 spans 13 amino acids. V dropped 4 bases and J dropped 7 bases, with 13 bases sitting between them. Germline CDR1 reads SQVTM; CDR2 reads ANQGSEA. CDR3 sequence (DNA): TGCAGCGTTGCGTTGGGGGGCCACGGGGAGCTGTTTTTT. Its translation: CSVALGGHGELFF.

The chain carries TRBV6-6 and TRBJ2-7, with TRBD2 as a possible D gene (6 bases). This CDR3 has 13 amino acids. The V gene lost 5 bases and the J gene lost 3 bases, with 11 bases spanning the gap. From germline, CDR1 is MNHNY and CDR2 SVGAGI (reference sequence). CDR3 sequence (DNA): TGTGCCAGCAGTCACGGGACTGGCTACGAGCAGTACTTC. It translates to CASSHGTGYEQYF.

This rearrangement joins TRBV9 to TRBJ1-1; 10 positions agree with TRBD1. This CDR3 has 17 amino acids. Germline CDR1 SGDLS, CDR2 YYNGEE. The ends lost 4 bases at V and 5 bases at J; junction bases unmatched: 14. CDR3: CASSSPGGTGDGTEAFF. The CDR3 bases are TGTGCCAGCAGCTCCCCCGGCGGGACAGGGGATGGAACTGAAGCTTTCTTT.

In this sample, this clone turned up once. V is TRBV27 and J is TRBJ2-1; D gene unclear. Germline assignment: CDR1 MNHEY and CDR2 SMNVEV (reference sequence). The CDR3 sequence is 14 residues long. V gave up 3 bases and J gave up 5 bases, with 11 bases separating them. CDR3 nucleotide sequence: TGTGCCAGCAGTTTGGGGTCGCGGCACAATGAGCAGTTCTTC. Protein product: CASSLGSRHNEQFF.

This chain connects TRBV5-1 to TRBJ2-3; 12 nucleotides align to TRBD2. Trimming removed 4 bases from V and 1 base from J; junction bases left unmatched: 7. Germline loops: CDR1 SGHRS, CDR2 YFSETQ. The CDR3 length is 17 residues. For the CDR3, the DNA is TGCGCCAGCAGCGGAGGACTAGCGGGATCGGGCACAGATACGCAGTATTTT. Protein product: CASSGGLAGSGTDTQYF.

The chain couples TRBV28 to TRBJ1-3; the D gene is possibly TRBD1 (5 bases). The CDR3 covers 15 residues. Per the germline V gene, CDR1 is MDHEN and CDR2 is SYDVKM. Trimming left V 5 bases short and J 0 bases short, with 11 bases between. In DNA form, the CDR3 reads TGTGCCAGCAGTCATGGACACAACTCTGGAAACACCATATATTTT. It encodes CASSHGHNSGNTIYF.

The genes are TRBV4-1 and TRBJ2-3; D ambiguous. In germline, CDR1 is MGHRA, CDR2 YSYEKL. Trimming took 0 bases from V and 1 from J, leaving 5 bases between them. The CDR3 totals 14 residues. The CDR3 region is CASSQDRGTDTQYF. The CDR3 DNA reads TGCGCCAGCAGCCAAGATCGGGGCACAGATACGCAGTATTTT.

For the CDR3, the DNA is TGCGCCAGCAGCACCTCTCCGGCGGCCTACTATGGCTACACCTTC. Translated, it gives CASSTSPAAYYGYTF. J is TRBJ1-2 and V is TRBV4-1, with unresolved D. CDR1 and CDR2 from the germline V gene are MGHRA and YSYEKL. Trimming pared 5 bases from V and 3 bases from J, leaving 16 bases between. This CDR3 region has 15 residues.

The chain couples TRBV5-6 to TRBJ2-7, with 7 nucleotides matching TRBD1. Losses at the gene ends were 1 base for V and 3 bases for J; bases not matched to a gene: 7. CDR3 length: 15 amino acids. CDR1 and CDR2 (germline): SGHDT, YYEEEE. This chain's CDR3 is CASSLWDSPFYEQYF. DNA for the CDR3: TGTGCCAGCAGCTTGTGGGACAGCCCTTTCTACGAGCAGTACTTC.

The chain has TRBV9 and TRBJ2-3, with D uncertain. With 0 bases removed from V and 0 bases from J, the gap between germline ends came to 11 bases. In germline, CDR1 is SGDLS, CDR2 YYNGEE. The CDR3 is 16 residues long. CDR3 coding DNA: TGTGCCAGCAGCGTAGCAAGGTCGACTAGCACAGATACGCAGTATTTT. It is translated as CASSVARSTSTDTQYF.

This chain uses TRBV5-1 with TRBJ2-1; the D gene is possibly TRBD1 (6 bases). CDR3 length equals 15 residues. Germline V gene data show CDR1 as SGHRS and CDR2 as YFSETQ. Trimming removed 5 bases from V and 0 bases from J, with 12 bases in between. CDR3 loop: CASRQGRSSYNEQFF. The CDR3 DNA reads as TGCGCCAGCAGGCAGGGGCGCAGCTCCTACAATGAGCAGTTCTTC.

Notes on this clone: Its ends do not fully match the called genes, so a read error is possible. The chain employs TRBV4-3 and TRBJ1-5; D unresolved. CDR3 length: 15 residues. Germline loops: CDR1 LGHNA, CDR2 YSLEER. Here the CDR3 reads CASSEDGQRNQPQHF. The CDR3 coding sequence is TGCGCCAGCAGCGAAGACGGCCAGAGAAATCAGCCCCAGCATTTT.

The chain carries TRBV27 and TRBJ2-7; 10 bases agree with TRBD2. Germline V gene data show CDR1 as MNHEY and CDR2 as SMNVEV (reference sequence). After removal of 10 bases from V and 7 bases from J, the junction contained 7 bases not matched to a gene. The CDR3 is 12 amino acids. The CDR3 loop reads CATTSGMGEQYF. CDR3 nucleotides: TGTGCCACCACTAGCGGGATGGGGGAGCAGTACTTC.

V gene TRBV19 combines with J gene TRBJ2-7, with 7 nucleotides matching TRBD2. CDR1 and CDR2 from the germline V gene are LNHDA and SQIVND (reference sequence). The CDR3 length is 15 residues. The V gene end was trimmed by 3 bases and the J gene end by 6 bases; junction bases not matched to a gene: 11. CDR3 amino acids: CASSIGGTTPLEQYF. The CDR3 DNA reads TGTGCCAGTAGTATCGGCGGGACTACCCCTCTCGAGCAGTACTTC.

The chain combines TRBV7-3 with TRBJ2-1; D gene ambiguous. V lost 3 bases and J lost 1, with 4 bases in between. CDR1 and CDR2 (germline): SGHTA, FQGTGA. CDR3 size: 13 residues. The CDR3 reads CASSLGSYNEQFF. CDR3 nucleotides: TGTGCCAGCAGCTTGGGTTCCTACAATGAGCAGTTCTTC.